The 19 T cell receptor beta chains in this list originate from one sample, sequenced in a study of T cells in Graves' hyperthyroidism and ophthalmopathy. Amplified TCR beta CDR3 regions came from RNA transcripts. HTBI primers were used for first-round RT-PCR of the TCR CDR3. TCRdb passed the multiplex PCR reads through MiXCR, listing each CDR3 protein once. The sample consists of hundreds of thousands of distinct CDR3 sequences, about a sixth of them appearing once. Sequencing input: blood. The source of these receptors is a woman between 40 and 50 years old with Graves' ophthalmopathy.

This clonotype came up many times. The rearrangement joins TRBV2 to TRBJ2-7; either TRBD1 or TRBD2 may supply D (5 bases each). CDR3 length equals 22 residues. CDR1 and CDR2 (germline): SNHLY, FYNNEI. V was cut by 1 base and J by 3 bases, with 34 bases left in between. The CDR3 nucleotides read TGTGCCAGCAGTGAAGGGGTAGTAACCCGCTCCACACCGGGACGCCAAGTCTACGAGCAGTACTTC. Translation: CASSEGVVTRSTPGRQVYEQYF.

This chain links TRBV12-3 or TRBV12-4 with TRBJ1-4; tentative D call: TRBD1 (6 bases). V shed 6 bases and J shed 7 bases, with 21 bases lying between them. The CDR3 loop spans 16 amino acids. CDR3 DNA: TGTGCCAGCAGCCGCACCCCCGGGGGGGCGGGTGAAAAACTGTTTTTT. It specifies CASSRTPGGAGEKLFF.

This clonotype turned up a few times. This chain uses TRBV2 with TRBJ1-5; D is unresolved. In germline, CDR1 is SNHLY, CDR2 FYNNEI. The CDR3 totals 14 residues. Trimming removed 4 bases at V and 5 bases at J, with 12 bases between. The CDR3 nucleotides are TGTGCCAGCAGTGTCGGAGTAGTAGATCAGCCCCAGCATTTT. This encodes CASSVGVVDQPQHF.

The V and J genes are TRBV5-1 and TRBJ1-1; D is perhaps TRBD1 (5 bases). V was cut by 3 bases and J by 5 bases, with 14 bases left in between. This CDR3 is built from 14 residues. Germline CDR1 reads SGHRS; CDR2 reads YFSETQ. CDR3 amino acids: CASSSGAGWTEAFF. DNA of the CDR3: TGCGCCAGCAGCTCCGGGGCGGGGTGGACTGAAGCTTTCTTT.

There are many counts of this clonotype. The chain joins TRBV6-2 or TRBV6-3 to TRBJ2-5; D is ambiguous. CDR3 size: 15 residues. Trimming cost V 0 bases and J 2 bases, with 10 bases left between them. In germline, CDR1 is MNHEY, CDR2 SVGEGT. The CDR3 here is CASSYSYLRQETQYF. The CDR3 DNA reads as TGTGCCAGCAGTTACTCCTACCTAAGGCAAGAGACCCAGTACTTC.

This clonotype has only a few counts. The chain joins TRBV5-1 to TRBJ1-2, with unresolved D. CDR3 length: 16 amino acids. Germline CDR1 reads SGHRS; CDR2 reads YFSETQ. The V and J ends lost 7 bases and 3 bases respectively, with 22 bases between them. The CDR3 sequence: CASGSKGGSADYGYTF. CDR3 in DNA: TGCGCCAGCGGATCTAAAGGAGGCTCAGCGGACTATGGCTACACCTTC. The full variable domain, completed using reference TRBV5-1 and TRBJ1-2, is KAGVTQTPRYLIKTRGQQVTLSCSPISGHRSVSWYQQTPGQGLQFLFEYFSETQRNKGNFPGRFSGRQFSNSRSEMNVSTLELGDSALYLCASGSKGGSADYGYTFGSGTRLTVV.

The table lists this clonotype with many counts. This sequence joins TRBV6-1 and TRBJ1-2; 7 bases fit TRBD1. This CDR3 comprises 16 residues. The V and J ends lost 4 bases and 3 bases, in that order; junction bases with no gene match: 11. Per germline, CDR1 MNHNS and CDR2 SASEGT. CDR3 loop: CASSALTGTGDYGYTF. DNA of the CDR3: TGTGCCAGCAGTGCCCTGACAGGGACGGGTGACTATGGCTACACCTTC.

The chain joins TRBV11-2 to TRBJ2-5; tentatively, D is TRBD2 (5 bases). Germline CDR1 and CDR2: SGHAT and FQNNGV. V was clipped by 2 bases and J by 7 bases, with 14 bases between them. This CDR3 has 14 residues. The CDR3 loop reads CASSLQAQRATQYF. The CDR3 nucleotides are TGTGCCAGCAGCTTACAAGCTCAGAGGGCGACCCAGTACTTC.

This clonotype was found many times. J is TRBJ2-7 and V is TRBV20-1, with TRBD2 identical over 11 bases. V trimming: 3 bases; J trimming: 0 bases; junction bases outside the gene matches: 7. The CDR3 covers 16 residues. The V gene's germline CDR1 is DFQATT and CDR2 SNEGSKA (reference sequence). This CDR3 reads CSASGTSGTNSYEQYF. CDR3 nucleotides: TGCAGTGCTAGTGGGACTAGCGGAACCAACTCCTACGAGCAGTACTTC.

This clonotype was seen at least ten times. The chain links TRBV29-1 to TRBJ2-5, with D possibly being TRBD1 (5 bases). This CDR3 region has 12 residues. Germline V CDR1 and CDR2: SQVTM, ANQGSEA. Trimming removed 6 bases at V and 5 bases at J, with 13 bases between. The CDR3 spells CSVKTVRETQYF. DNA for the CDR3: TGCAGCGTAAAGACAGTGCGTGAGACCCAGTACTTC.

At least ten counts were recorded for this clonotype. This chain uses TRBV16 with TRBJ2-5; D remains ambiguous. In germline, CDR1 is KGHSY, CDR2 FQNENV. This CDR3 has 13 residues. Trimming removed 0 bases from V and 7 bases from J, with 9 bases in between. The CDR3 here is CASSQSVRGTQYF. The CDR3 DNA sequence: TGTGCCAGCAGCCAATCAGTTCGCGGGACCCAGTACTTC.

The chain has TRBV14 and TRBJ2-4, with TRBD1 identical over 7 bases. This CDR3 is 18 amino acids long. CDR1 SGHDN and CDR2 FVKESK come from the germline V gene. J lost 2 bases, V lost 4 bases, and 14 bases had no gene match. CDR3 bases: TGTGCCAGCAGCCCCTCTTCGGACAGGCGCACGACCAAAAACATTCAGTACTTC. Amino acid sequence: CASSPSSDRRTTKNIQYF.

The rearrangement links TRBV9 to TRBJ2-5; D is undetermined. Per germline, CDR1 SGDLS and CDR2 YYNGEE. The CDR3 extends over 15 amino acids. The germline V and J ends were trimmed by 2 bases and 2 bases, with 13 bases remaining between them. The CDR3 bases are TGTGCCAGCAGCGTGGGCCGGGCTACTCAAGAGACCCAGTACTTC. Translated, it gives CASSVGRATQETQYF.

This clonotype came up many times. J is TRBJ1-5 and V is TRBV27; D unclear. V was pared by 3 bases and J by 0 bases, with 6 bases between. The V gene's germline CDR1 is MNHEY and CDR2 SMNVEV (reference sequence). The CDR3 runs 14 residues. CDR3 DNA sequence: TGTGCCAGCAGTTTGGACTTTAGCAATCAGCCCCAGCATTTT. Its protein is CASSLDFSNQPQHF.

This clonotype showed up many times. V is TRBV20-1 and J is TRBJ1-1, with 9 bases that match TRBD1. Germline-derived CDR1 and CDR2 are DFQATT and SNEGSKA (reference sequence). J gave up 1 base and V 5 bases, and 2 bases lay outside the gene matches. The CDR3 length is 13 residues. The CDR3 here is CSAQGQGNTEAFF. Here the CDR3 DNA reads TGCAGTGCTCAGGGACAGGGGAACACTGAAGCTTTCTTT.

The chain recombines TRBV12-3 or TRBV12-4 with TRBJ2-5; 13 positions match TRBD2. The CDR3 is made up of 15 amino acids. Trimming removed 5 bases from V and 5 bases from J; junction bases left unmatched: 5. The DNA of the CDR3 is TGTGCCAGCAGTACTAGCGGGGGGGCCTTTGAGACCCAGTACTTC. Translation: CASSTSGGAFETQYF.

This sequence joins TRBV27 and TRBJ2-5; the match to TRBD2 covers 9 bases. V shed 4 bases, J shed 5 bases, and the junction held 11 bases outside the gene matches. The germline gives CDR1 MNHEY, CDR2 SMNVEV (reference sequence). This CDR3 is 16 amino acids long. DNA of the CDR3: TGTGCCAGCAGTTCACTGACCAGCGGGGGGCGGGAGACCCAGTACTTC. It codes for CASSSLTSGGRETQYF.

This clonotype was counted ten times or more. The chain employs TRBV28 and TRBJ2-7, with a tentative D call TRBD2 (6 bases). The CDR3 covers 14 residues. V lost 6 bases, J lost 3 bases, and 15 bases lay in between. The germline gives CDR1 MDHEN, CDR2 SYDVKM. CDR3 residues: CASRSPGLLYEQYF. In DNA form, the CDR3 reads TGTGCCAGCAGATCCCCGGGACTCCTCTACGAGCAGTACTTC.

The chain's CDR3 is CASSLGLSYNNEQFF. CDR3 nucleotide sequence: TGTGCCAGCAGTTTGGGACTGTCCTACAACAATGAGCAGTTCTTC. The V call is TRBV28, the J call TRBJ2-1, with D perhaps matching TRBD2 (6 bases). This CDR3 has 15 residues. V was trimmed by 3 bases and J by 5 bases, leaving 14 bases between them. Looked up from germline, CDR1 is MDHEN and CDR2 is SYDVKM.